These T cell receptor beta chains were read from a single sample in a study of control samples from healthy donors and cancer patients. Assay: immunoSEQ multiplex PCR; the TCRdb copy retains only in-frame clones and omits some. The repertoire has some 40,000 clones, less than 95% of them found once; the top ten carry 20% to 30%. Sequencing used blood. Receptors originate from a man in his 60s in good health. The CDR3 runs from the conserved cysteine through the conserved F or W. A D gene is named only where the DNA matches it firmly. Some rows have no size entry. The others give once, few or many, or a class for an expanded clone.

-,15,TRBJ2-3,TRBV5-1,-,TGCGCCAGCAGCTTGTTAGCGGCTAGCACAGATACGCAGTATTTT,CASSLLAASTDTQYF
-,16,TRBJ2-1,TRBV25-1,-,TGTGCCAGCAGTTTGGAGGCTAAGGGGTACTACAATGAGCAGTTCTTC,CASSLEAKGYYNEQFF
-,15,TRBJ1-1,TRBV28,-,TGTGCCAGCAGTGATTATCGGGCCCCGGGGACTGAAGCTTTCTTT,CASSDYRAPGTEAFF
-,9,TRBJ1-5,TRBV21-1,-,TGTGCCAGCCCTTTGAGCCAGCATTTT,CASPLSQHF
-,16,TRBJ2-1,TRBV24-1,TRBD2,TGTGCCACCAGTGATCCAGCGGGACGGACCCACAATGAGCAGTTCTTC,CATSDPAGRTHNEQFF
-,14,TRBJ1-6,TRBV11-3,-,TGTGCCAGCAGCTTATCTCAGGGGAATTCACCCCTCCACTTT,CASSLSQGNSPLHF
-,14,TRBJ1-1,TRBV3-1/TRBV3-2,-,TGTGCCAGCAGCACCCCGTGGGGGAACACTGAAGCTTTCTTT,CASSTPWGNTEAFF
-,9,TRBJ2-7,TRBV2,-,TGTGCCAGCGGCTACGAGCAGTACTTC,CASGYEQYF
-,17,TRBJ1-1,TRBV3-1/TRBV3-2,-,TGTGCCAGCAGCCCCTATCAGGCGACAGGAATGAACACTGAAGCTTTCTTT,CASSPYQATGMNTEAFF
-,13,TRBJ2-7,TRBV6-6,TRBD2,TGTGCCACACGACTAGCGGGGGATTACGAGCAGTACTTC,CATRLAGDYEQYF
-,18,TRBJ2-1,TRBV24-1,TRBD2,TGTGCCACCAGTGATCCTGCAGGGTCTAGCGGGGGGAAAAATGAGCAGTTCTTC,CATSDPAGSSGGKNEQFF
-,16,TRBJ2-7,TRBV28,-,TGTGCCAGCAGTGCCTCCTGGGGGCCGACGTCCTACGAGCAGTACTTC,CASSASWGPTSYEQYF
-,17,TRBJ2-3,TRBV27,-,TGTGCCAGCAGTCTCACGCCCTCCCGGGGCGGCACAGATACGCAGTATTTT,CASSLTPSRGGTDTQYF
-,13,TRBJ2-7,TRBV6-5,TRBD2,TGTGCCAGCAGTTACGGCGGGAGAGAGGGGCAGTACTTC,CASSYGGREGQYF
-,13,TRBJ1-5,TRBV19,-,TGTGCCACCATGGTGGGAAGCAATCAGCCCCAGCATTTT,CATMVGSNQPQHF
-,17,TRBJ2-7,TRBV7-7,-,TGTGCTAGCTACTACAGGGTCGAGTGGACAAACCCTACGAGGCAGTACTTC,CASYYRVEWTNPTRQYF
-,14,TRBJ2-5,TRBV2,TRBD1,TGTGCCAGCAGTCGGGACAGGGGTACGGAGACCCAGTACTTC,CASSRDRGTETQYF
-,16,TRBJ2-2,TRBV6-1,TRBD2,TGTGCCAGCAGTGAATTACCTAGCGGAAGCACCGGGGAGCTGTTTTTT,CASSELPSGSTGELFF
-,15,TRBJ1-6,TRBV6-5,-,TGTGCCAGCAGCCCAGGGACGGGCTATAATTCACCCCTCCACTTT,CASSPGTGYNSPLHF
-,13,TRBJ1-1,TRBV2,-,TGTGCCAGCACCCGCTCCGGAGACACTGAAGCTTTCTTT,CASTRSGDTEAFF
-,14,TRBJ1-1,TRBV9,-,TGTGCCAGCAGCGTAGCAGGGGCTGGAACTGAAGCTTTCTTT,CASSVAGAGTEAFF
-,14,TRBJ1-5,TRBV29-1,-,TGCAGCGTTGGTGTCAGTCAAGGGGATCAGCCCCAGCATTTT,CSVGVSQGDQPQHF
-,18,TRBJ2-5,TRBV7-2,-,TGTGCCAGCAGCTCCCCGACAGAGGAAGGAAACTACCAAGAGACCCAGTACTTC,CASSSPTEEGNYQETQYF
-,15,TRBJ2-7,TRBV7-3,TRBD2,TGTGCCAGCAGCGCAACTAGCGGTGACCGCTACGAGCAGTACTTC,CASSATSGDRYEQYF
-,12,TRBJ2-5,TRBV12-3/TRBV12-4,-,TGTGCCAGCAGTCCAGGACAAGAGACCCAGTACTTC,CASSPGQETQYF
-,14,TRBJ1-5,TRBV3-1/TRBV3-2,-,TGTGCCAGCAGCCCTGGACGGGATAATCAGCCCCAGCATTTT,CASSPGRDNQPQHF
-,12,TRBJ1-1,TRBV6-5,-,TGTGCCAGCAGCGGACACGCCACTGAAGCTTTCTTT,CASSGHATEAFF
-,11,TRBJ1-1,TRBV6-6,-,TGTGCCGCACAGACCGATTCTGAAGCTTTCTTT,CAAQTDSEAFF
once,17,TRBJ2-1,TRBV12-2,-,TGTGCAAGTCGCTTGTACAAGGACCATCCCTCCTACAATGAGCAGTTCTTC,CASRLYKDHPSYNEQFF
-,16,TRBJ2-7,TRBV4-1,TRBD1,TGCGCCAGCAGCCAAGATCAAGGACAGGGGATCTACGAGCAGTACTTC,CASSQDQGQGIYEQYF
-,15,TRBJ1-5,TRBV6-2/TRBV6-3,-,TGTGCCAGCAGTTACTTTCTTTATGGTGATCAGCCCCAGCATTTT,CASSYFLYGDQPQHF
-,16,TRBJ2-1,TRBV28,TRBD2,TGTGCCAGCAGTTTGGTGAGTTATAGCGGGAGTCATGAGCAGTTCTTC,CASSLVSYSGSHEQFF
-,15,TRBJ2-7,TRBV2,-,TGTGCCAGCGGGACGGAGCCCCAAACGGCCTACGAGCAGTACTTC,CASGTEPQTAYEQYF
-,15,TRBJ1-1,TRBV7-9,-,TGTGCCAGCAGCACCACCCGTTCGGTCGACACTGAAGCTTTCTTT,CASSTTRSVDTEAFF
-,12,TRBJ1-2,TRBV29-1,-,TGCAGCGTTGTGGAGATTTTGAATGGCTACACCTTC,CSVVEILNGYTF
-,13,TRBJ2-1,TRBV7-9,-,TGTGCCAGCAGCTTAGGGCTCACAAATGAGCAGTTCTTC,CASSLGLTNEQFF
-,12,TRBJ2-2,TRBV19,-,TGTGCCAGTAGTGTCTACACCGGGGAGCTGTTTTTT,CASSVYTGELFF
-,17,TRBJ2-2,TRBV30,-,TGTGCCTGGAGTTTGCAAAGACTAATCGATACTACCGGGGAGCTGTTTTTT,CAWSLQRLIDTTGELFF
-,15,TRBJ1-5,TRBV7-2,TRBD1,TGTGCCAGCAGCTTAGAGGGGGCAGGCAATCAGCCCCAGCATTTT,CASSLEGAGNQPQHF
-,16,TRBJ2-3,TRBV11-2,-,TGTGCCAGCAGCCTAACTCCGGCGGGGACTGTGAATACGCAGTATTTT,CASSLTPAGTVNTQYF
-,15,TRBJ2-3,TRBV27,TRBD2,TGTGCCAGCACCCTGATGCCGGGAGGGCAAGATACGCAGTATTTT,CASTLMPGGQDTQYF
-,14,TRBJ1-5,TRBV30,-,TGTGCCTGGAAATCGAACCCCGGCAATCAGCCCCAGCATTTT,CAWKSNPGNQPQHF
-,15,TRBJ1-5,TRBV19,-,TGTGCCAGTAGTATTTCAGGGCAGAGATCTTGGCCCCAGCATTTT,CASSISGQRSWPQHF
-,13,TRBJ2-7,TRBV19,-,TGTGCCAGTACCCCGGGGGCCTCAGACGAGCAGTACTTC,CASTPGASDEQYF
-,15,TRBJ1-1,TRBV19,-,TGTGCCAGTAGTATAGACCGGCTAATGAACACTGAAGCTTTCTTT,CASSIDRLMNTEAFF
-,16,TRBJ1-5,TRBV13,-,TGTGCCAGCAGCCGCAGGGACGGGAGCCCCAATCAGCCCCAGCATTTT,CASSRRDGSPNQPQHF